This is a list of T cell receptor beta chains from one sample in a study of graft-versus-host responses after intestinal transplantation. Produced via immunoSEQ multiplex PCR; TCRdb's table is partial and in-frame only. This sample has 40,000 or so clones, with around 87% found just once. Material: ileum tissue, obtained around 200 days after intestinal transplant. The source is a human patient who received an intestinal transplant, so some T cells may come from the graft donor. Each CDR3 is given with its conserved first and last residue. A D gene is named only where the DNA matches it firmly. The size of a clone is reported for some rows only, either as once, few or many, or as a class for expanded clones.

TRBD2	-	TRBV7-9	TRBJ2-1	CASSGGLAGAEQFF	TGTGCCAGCAGCGGGGGACTAGCGGGAGCTGAGCAGTTCTTC
TRBD1	-	TRBV7-9	TRBJ2-6	CASSLVAGGTSGANVLTF	TGTGCCAGCAGCTTAGTTGCAGGGGGTACCTCTGGGGCCAACGTCCTGACTTTC
TRBD1	few	TRBV6-1	TRBJ2-3	CASSGQGYADTQYF	TGTGCCAGCAGCGGACAGGGGTACGCAGATACGCAGTATTTT
TRBD1	-	TRBV6-1	TRBJ1-4	CASRDTTGESEKLFF	TGTGCCAGCAGGGATACGACAGGGGAGAGTGAAAAACTGTTTTTT
TRBD2	-	TRBV28	TRBJ2-5	CASSRTSVGETQYF	TGTGCCAGCAGTCGGACTAGCGTTGGAGAGACCCAGTACTTC
-	-	TRBV2	TRBJ2-1	CASSVWEVSYNEQFF	TGTGCCAGCAGTGTTTGGGAGGTCTCCTACAATGAGCAGTTCTTC
TRBD2	few	TRBV5-4	TRBJ2-3	CASTSGGTDTQYF	TGTGCCAGCACTAGCGGGGGAACAGATACGCAGTATTTT
-	-	TRBV28	TRBJ2-7	CASSSAESVRGRTYEQYF	TGTGCCAGCAGTTCCGCCGAGAGTGTCAGGGGCAGGACCTACGAGCAGTACTTC
-	once	TRBV28	TRBJ2-5	CASTMDTLPGETQYF	TGTGCCAGCACCATGGACACTCTACCGGGAGAGACCCAGTACTTC
-	-	TRBV2	TRBJ1-5	CASTGANSNQPQHF	TGTGCCAGCACGGGGGCAAATAGCAATCAGCCCCAGCATTTT
TRBD2	few	TRBV6-5	TRBJ2-7	CASTGAGGPYEQYF	TGTGCCAGCACTGGAGCGGGAGGGCCCTACGAGCAGTACTTC
TRBD2	few	TRBV6-6	TRBJ2-7	CASRISGGSLYEQYF	TGTGCCAGCAGGATTAGCGGGGGGTCTCTCTACGAGCAGTACTTC
-	once	TRBV4-2	TRBJ1-2	CAGSQVLILGVKMYTF	TGTGCCGGCAGCCAAGTTCTTATACTCGGGGTAAAGATGTACACCTTC
TRBD1	-	TRBV2	TRBJ2-7	CASSEDRGLYEQYF	TGTGCCAGCAGTGAAGACAGGGGGCTCTACGAGCAGTACTTC
-	-	TRBV2	TRBJ2-7	CASSEGADPYEQYF	TGTGCCAGCAGTGAAGGGGCCGATCCCTACGAGCAGTACTTC
TRBD2	-	TRBV5-1	TRBJ2-1	CASSFRAGSYNEQFF	TGCGCCAGCAGCTTCCGAGCGGGATCCTACAATGAGCAGTTCTTC
-	-	TRBV11-2	TRBJ2-7	CASSLLGSTGPYEQYF	TGTGCCAGCAGCTTATTGGGATCGACAGGTCCCTACGAGCAGTACTTC
TRBD2	-	TRBV4-2	TRBJ2-2	CASSPSGGSNTGELFF	TGTGCCAGCAGCCCTAGCGGGGGGTCTAACACCGGGGAGCTGTTTTTT
TRBD1	-	TRBV28	TRBJ1-1	CASRLDRANTEAFF	TGTGCCAGCAGATTAGACAGGGCGAACACTGAAGCTTTCTTT
-	-	TRBV7-9	TRBJ1-4	CASSHVREEEKLFF	TGTGCCAGCAGCCACGTCCGGGAGGAGGAAAAACTGTTTTTT